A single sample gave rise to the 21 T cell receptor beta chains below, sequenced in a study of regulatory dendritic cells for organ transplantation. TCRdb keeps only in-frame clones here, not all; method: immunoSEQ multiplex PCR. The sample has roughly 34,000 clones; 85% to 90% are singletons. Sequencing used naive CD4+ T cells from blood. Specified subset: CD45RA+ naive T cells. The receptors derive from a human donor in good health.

The CDR3 nucleotides read TGTGCCAGCAGCTCGGGACAGATCTTCTCTGGAAACACCATATATTTT. This encodes CASSSGQIFSGNTIYF. V is TRBV5-7 and J is TRBJ1-3; 7 nucleotides align to TRBD1. TRBV5-7 is reported as an ORF; its role is uncertain. The length of the CDR3 is 16 residues. V lost 3 bases and J lost 0; bases outside the gene matches: 6.

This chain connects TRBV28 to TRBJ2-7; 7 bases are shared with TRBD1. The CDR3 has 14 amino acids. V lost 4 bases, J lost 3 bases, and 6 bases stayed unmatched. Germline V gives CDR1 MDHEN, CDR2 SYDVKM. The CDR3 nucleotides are TGTGCCAGCAGTTCCCGGACAGGCTACTACGAGCAGTACTTC. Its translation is CASSSRTGYYEQYF.

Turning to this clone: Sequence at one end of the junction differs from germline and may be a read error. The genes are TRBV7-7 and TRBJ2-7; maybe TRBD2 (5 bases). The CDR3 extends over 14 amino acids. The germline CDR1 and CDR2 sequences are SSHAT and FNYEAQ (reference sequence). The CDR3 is CASSRSEGVGEQYF. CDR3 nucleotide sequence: TGTGCTAGCAGCCGGTCCGAGGGTGTGGGCGAGCAGTACTTC.

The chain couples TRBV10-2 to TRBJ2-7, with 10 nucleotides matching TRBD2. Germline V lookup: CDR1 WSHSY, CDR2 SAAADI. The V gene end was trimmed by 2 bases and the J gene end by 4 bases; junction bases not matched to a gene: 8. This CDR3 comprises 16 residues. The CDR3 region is CASSEKAGGPWYEQYF. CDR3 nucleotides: TGCGCCAGCAGTGAGAAAGCGGGAGGGCCTTGGTACGAGCAGTACTTC.

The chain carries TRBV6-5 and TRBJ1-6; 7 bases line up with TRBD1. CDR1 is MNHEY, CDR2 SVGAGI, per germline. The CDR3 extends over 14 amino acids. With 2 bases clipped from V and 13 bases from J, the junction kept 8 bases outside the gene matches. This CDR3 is CASSYEQGPGPLHF. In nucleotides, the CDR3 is TGTGCCAGCAGTTACGAACAGGGGCCTGGTCCCCTCCACTTT.

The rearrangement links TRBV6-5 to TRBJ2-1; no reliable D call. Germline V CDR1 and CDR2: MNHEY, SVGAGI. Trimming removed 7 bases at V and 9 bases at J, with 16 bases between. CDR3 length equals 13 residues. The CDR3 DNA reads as TGTGCCAGCATGGGCATTGGGGTATTTGAGCAGTTCTTC. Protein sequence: CASMGIGVFEQFF.

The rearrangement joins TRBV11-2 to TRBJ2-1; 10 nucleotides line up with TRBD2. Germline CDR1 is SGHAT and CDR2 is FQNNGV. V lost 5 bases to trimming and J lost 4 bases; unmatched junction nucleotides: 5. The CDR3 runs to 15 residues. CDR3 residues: CASSLGLALYNEQFF. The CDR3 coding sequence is TGTGCCAGCAGCCTGGGACTAGCGCTATACAATGAGCAGTTCTTC.

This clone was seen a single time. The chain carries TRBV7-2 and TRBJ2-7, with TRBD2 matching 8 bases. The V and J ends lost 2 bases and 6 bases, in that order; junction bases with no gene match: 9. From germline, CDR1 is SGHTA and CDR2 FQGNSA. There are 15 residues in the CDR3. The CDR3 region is CASSLMAGGYREQYF. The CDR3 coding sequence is TGTGCCAGCAGCTTAATGGCGGGAGGTTACCGCGAGCAGTACTTC.

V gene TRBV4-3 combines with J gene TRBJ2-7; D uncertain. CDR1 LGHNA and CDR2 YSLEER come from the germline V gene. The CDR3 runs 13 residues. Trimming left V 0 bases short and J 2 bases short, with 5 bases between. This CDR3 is CASSQDVAYEQYF. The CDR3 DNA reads TGCGCCAGCAGCCAAGATGTGGCCTACGAGCAGTACTTC.

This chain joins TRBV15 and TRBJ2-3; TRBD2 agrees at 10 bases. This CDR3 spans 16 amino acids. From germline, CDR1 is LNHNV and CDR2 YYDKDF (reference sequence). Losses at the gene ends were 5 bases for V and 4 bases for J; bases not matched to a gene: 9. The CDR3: CATSSGSGGAADTQYF. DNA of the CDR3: TGTGCCACCAGCTCCGGGAGCGGGGGGGCCGCAGATACGCAGTATTTT.

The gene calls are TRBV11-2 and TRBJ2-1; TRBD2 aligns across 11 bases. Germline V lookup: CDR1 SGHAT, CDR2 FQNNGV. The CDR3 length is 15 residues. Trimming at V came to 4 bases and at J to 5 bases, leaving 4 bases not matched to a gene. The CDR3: CASSSTSGANNEQFF. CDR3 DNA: TGTGCCAGCAGCTCGACTAGCGGGGCTAACAATGAGCAGTTCTTC. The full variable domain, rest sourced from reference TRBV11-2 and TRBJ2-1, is EAGVAQSPRYKIIEKRQSVAFWCNPISGHATLYWYQQILGQGPKLLIQFQNNGVVDDSQLPKDRFSAERLKGVDSTLKIQPAKLEDSAVYLCASSSTSGANNEQFFGPGTRLTVL.

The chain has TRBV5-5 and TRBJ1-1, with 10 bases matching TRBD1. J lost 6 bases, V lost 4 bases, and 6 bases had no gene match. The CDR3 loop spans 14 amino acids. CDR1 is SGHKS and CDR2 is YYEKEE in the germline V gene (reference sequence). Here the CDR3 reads CASSLDRGRPEAFF. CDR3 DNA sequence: TGTGCCAGCAGCCTGGACAGGGGGAGACCTGAAGCTTTCTTT.

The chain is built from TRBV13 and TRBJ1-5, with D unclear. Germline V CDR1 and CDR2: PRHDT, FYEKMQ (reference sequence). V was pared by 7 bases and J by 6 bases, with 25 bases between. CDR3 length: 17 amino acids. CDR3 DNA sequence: TGTGCCAGCAACCGCATGATAGACGAACACGAAGGTCAGCCCCAGCATTTT. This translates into CASNRMIDEHEGQPQHF. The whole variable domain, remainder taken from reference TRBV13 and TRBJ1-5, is AAGVIQSPRHLIKEKRETATLKCYPIPRHDTVYWYQQGPGQDPQFLISFYEKMQSDKGSIPDRFSAQQFSDYHSELNMSSLELGDSALYFCASNRMIDEHEGQPQHFGDGTRLSIL.

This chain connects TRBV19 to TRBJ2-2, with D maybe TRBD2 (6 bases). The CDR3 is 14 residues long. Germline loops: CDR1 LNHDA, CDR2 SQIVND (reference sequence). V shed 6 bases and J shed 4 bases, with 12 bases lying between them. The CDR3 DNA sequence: TGTGCCAGTAGGGCAGGGACTCTCACCGGGGAGCTGTTTTTT. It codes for CASRAGTLTGELFF.

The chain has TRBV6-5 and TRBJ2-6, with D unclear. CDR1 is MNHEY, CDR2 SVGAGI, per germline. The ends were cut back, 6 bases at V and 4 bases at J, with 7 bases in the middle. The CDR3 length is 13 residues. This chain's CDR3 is CASRMFGANVLTF. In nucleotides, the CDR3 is TGTGCCAGCAGGATGTTCGGGGCCAACGTCCTGACTTTC.

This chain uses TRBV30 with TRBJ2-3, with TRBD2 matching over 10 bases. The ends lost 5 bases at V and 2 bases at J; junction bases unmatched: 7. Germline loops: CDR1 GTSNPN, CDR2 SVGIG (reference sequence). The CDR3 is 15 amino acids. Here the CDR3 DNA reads TGTGCCTGGGGGAGCGGGGGGGGCCCCACAGATACGCAGTATTTT. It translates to CAWGSGGGPTDTQYF.

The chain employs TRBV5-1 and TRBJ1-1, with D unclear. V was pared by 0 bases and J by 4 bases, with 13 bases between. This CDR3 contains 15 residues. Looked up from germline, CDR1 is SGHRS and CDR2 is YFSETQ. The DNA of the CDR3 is TGCGCCAGCAGCTTGGATCGGCCGGGCGTCACTGAAGCTTTCTTT. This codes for CASSLDRPGVTEAFF.

CDR3 protein: CASSWVESGGLIETQYF. DNA for the CDR3: TGTGCCAGCAGCTGGGTTGAATCTGGGGGCTTGATAGAGACCCAGTACTTC. The chain carries TRBV7-9 and TRBJ2-5; possibly TRBD1 for D (6 bases). Trimming shortened V by 4 bases and J by 4 bases, and 22 bases separated the two germline ends. CDR3 length: 17 residues. Germline CDR1 reads SEHNR; CDR2 reads FQNEAQ (reference sequence).

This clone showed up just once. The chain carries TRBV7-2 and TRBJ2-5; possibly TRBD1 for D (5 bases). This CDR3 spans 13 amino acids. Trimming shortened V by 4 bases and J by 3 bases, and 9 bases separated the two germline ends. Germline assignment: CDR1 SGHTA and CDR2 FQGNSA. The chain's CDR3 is CASSSDREETQYF. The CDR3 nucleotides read TGTGCCAGCAGCTCCGACAGAGAAGAGACCCAGTACTTC.

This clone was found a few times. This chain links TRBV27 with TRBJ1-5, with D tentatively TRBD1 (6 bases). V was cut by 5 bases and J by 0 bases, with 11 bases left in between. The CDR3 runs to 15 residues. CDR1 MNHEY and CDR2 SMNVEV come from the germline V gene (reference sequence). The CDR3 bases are TGTGCCAGCAGTAACAGGGCTCTTAGCAATCAGCCCCAGCATTTT. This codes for CASSNRALSNQPQHF.

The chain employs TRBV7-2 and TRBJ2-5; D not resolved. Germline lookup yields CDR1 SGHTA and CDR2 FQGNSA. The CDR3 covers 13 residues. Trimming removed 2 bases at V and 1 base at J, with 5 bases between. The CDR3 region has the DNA TGTGCCAGCAGCTTATGGAGCCAAGAGACCCAGTACTTC. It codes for CASSLWSQETQYF.